Listed below are T cell receptor beta chains from one sample, sequenced in a study of response to subunit inactivated influenza vaccine. TCRdb ran MiXCR on the RT-PCR reads and lists one entry per CDR3 protein. The repertoire has 500,000 to 600,000 distinct CDR3 sequences, about an eighth of them found once; the top ten carry approximately 10%. The sample here was PBMCs from blood, taken on the day of vaccination. All receptors come from a man over 45 who received an inactivated influenza vaccine. CDR3s include the opening cysteine and the closing phenylalanine or tryptophan. A D gene is named only where the DNA matches it firmly. The size of a clone is reported for some rows only, either as once, few or many, or as a class for expanded clones.

. few TRBJ2-1 TRBV6-2/TRBV6-3 TGTGCCAGCAGCGTTAGCAGGGGGGCCTCTAGGGATGAGCAGTTCTTC CASSVSRGASRDEQFF
TRBD2 . TRBJ2-7 TRBV20-1 TGCAGTGTCAGGGTTATCGGGAGGATTGCAACCTACGAGCAGTACTTC CSVRVIGRIATYEQYF
TRBD2 few TRBJ2-2 TRBV28 TGTGCCAGCAGTTCGCTAGCGGGAGGGCCGATCGGGGAGCTGTTTTTT CASSSLAGGPIGELFF
. few TRBJ1-2 TRBV29-1 TGCAGCATCTCCCCGAGGGTCCAGGCTGACTATGGCTACACCTTC CSISPRVQADYGYTF
. once TRBJ2-1 TRBV6-1 TGTGCCAGCAGTGAAGGAACAGATTGCTTCTTC CASSEGTDCFF
. . TRBJ2-7 TRBV29-1 TGCAGCGTTCGCGAGGTGAACTCCTACGAGCAGTACTTC CSVREVNSYEQYF
. many TRBJ2-7 TRBV14 TGTGCCAGCAGCCCAGGGTCCAGCTCCTACGAGCAGTACTTC CASSPGSSSYEQYF
. many TRBJ1-2 TRBV12-3/TRBV12-4 TGTGCCAGCAGTTTGTTTTTAGGGGAAAACCACTGGGGCGGCTACACCTTC CASSLFLGENHWGGYTF
TRBD1 . TRBJ2-2 TRBV7-9 TGTGCCAGCAAGACTGGGACAGCGAACACCGGGGAGCTGTTTTTT CASKTGTANTGELFF
. . TRBJ1-2 TRBV3-1 TGTGCCAGCAGCCAAACTGACGGTGGCTACACCTTC CASSQTDGGYTF
TRBD1 few TRBJ1-2 TRBV12-3/TRBV12-4 TGTGCCAGCAGCCGGTTGGACAGGGGCTCTGGCTACACCTTC CASSRLDRGSGYTF
TRBD2 . TRBJ2-1 TRBV24-1 TGTGCCACCAGTGATGCCAGCGGGGGCGGTGAGCAGTTCTTC CATSDASGGGEQFF
. . TRBJ2-6 TRBV30 TGTGCCTGGCAAAAGGGATTCTCTGGGGCCAACGTCCTGACTTTC CAWQKGFSGANVLTF
TRBD2 few TRBJ2-7 TRBV5-1 TGCGCCAGCAGCTTGGTAACAGCGACCGGGGGGGAGCAGTACTTC CASSLVTATGGEQYF
. . TRBJ2-2 TRBV28 TGTGCCAGCTGCAGAATGGGTGGGAACACCGGGGAGCTGTTTTTT CASCRMGGNTGELFF
. many TRBJ1-1 TRBV4-2 TGTGCCAGCAGCCAAGACTTCCGCCCCCAAGGAGCTTTCTTT CASSQDFRPQGAFF
. many TRBJ2-2 TRBV12-3/TRBV12-4 TGTGCCAGCAGTTTTGAGACACCTCCTTTCGGGGAGCTGTTTTTT CASSFETPPFGELFF
TRBD2 . TRBJ2-7 TRBV20-1 TGCAGTGCTAGAGATTTGAGACTAGCGGGAGGGCCGGAGGATCAGTACTTC CSARDLRLAGGPEDQYF
. many TRBJ2-2 TRBV7-2 TGTGCCAGCAGCTTAGCCACAGCATGGCCCGGGGAGCTGTTTTTT CASSLATAWPGELFF
TRBD2 many TRBJ2-1 TRBV13 TGTGCCAGCAGCCCCGAAACCTTAGCGGGAGGGGCCTACAATGAGCAGTTCTTC CASSPETLAGGAYNEQFF
TRBD2 . TRBJ2-2 TRBV30 TGTGCCTGGAGGCTAGCGGGAGTCACCGGGGAGCTGTTTTTT CAWRLAGVTGELFF
. . TRBJ2-1 TRBV11-2 TGTGCCAGCAGCCAGATTGCGCTAGCTAATAATGAGCAGTTCTTC CASSQIALANNEQFF
. . TRBJ1-2 TRBV14 TGTGCCAGCAGCCAAGATGGGGCCCCTCCTATGGGCTACACCTTC CASSQDGAPPMGYTF
. few TRBJ2-7 TRBV19 TGTGCCAGTAGCAGCCTCGACACCTACGAGCAGTACTTC CASSSLDTYEQYF
. many TRBJ2-1 TRBV24-1 TGTGCCACCAGTGACCCGAGAGGGGGGTTTAACAATGAGCAGTTCTTC CATSDPRGGFNNEQFF
TRBD1 many TRBJ2-1 TRBV28 TGTGCCAGCAGTGGACAGGGGCATGAGCAGTTCTTC CASSGQGHEQFF
TRBD2 . TRBJ2-7 TRBV18 TGTGCCAGCTCACCACCGAGCGGGAGGGCCTACGAGCAGTACTTC CASSPPSGRAYEQYF
TRBD1 many TRBJ2-7 TRBV5-5 TGTGCCAGCAGCTTATATCCGGGACAGCCTTACGAGCAGTACTTC CASSLYPGQPYEQYF
TRBD1 many TRBJ2-1 TRBV5-1 TGCGCCAGCAGCTCGGGACAGGGCCCTTACAATGAGCAGTTCTTC CASSSGQGPYNEQFF
. . TRBJ2-7 TRBV5-6 TGTGCCAGCAGCTTGGAACAGACTCGGCAGCAGTACTTC CASSLEQTRQQYF
TRBD1 few TRBJ1-2 TRBV4-3 TGCGCCAGCAGCCGGACAGGCTCCGGACATGGCTACACCTTC CASSRTGSGHGYTF
. few TRBJ2-1 TRBV10-3 TGTGCCATCAGAGCGGGCCAGGGAACGAACTACAATGAGCAGTTCTTC CAIRAGQGTNYNEQFF
TRBD1 . TRBJ2-3 TRBV5-5 TGTGCCAGCAGCCGGGACAGACCAAGCACAGATACGCAGTATTTT CASSRDRPSTDTQYF
TRBD2 few TRBJ2-3 TRBV15 TGTGCCACCAGCGCGGTCCAGCGGGGGGGCACAGATACGCAGTATTTT CATSAVQRGGTDTQYF
TRBD2 . TRBJ2-1 TRBV5-1 TGCGCCAGCAGCACGGGAGGGGGACCTTACAATGAGCAGTTCTTC CASSTGGGPYNEQFF
TRBD1 . TRBJ2-1 TRBV20-1 TGCAGTGCAGACCTGGGACAGGGGTACAATGAGCAGTTCTTC CSADLGQGYNEQFF
. few TRBJ1-6 TRBV10-3 TGTGCCATCAGCCCGGACCCAAATTCACCCCTCCACTTT CAISPDPNSPLHF
. . TRBJ2-2 TRBV7-8 TGTGCCAGCAGTCGAACAGGGACAACCACTAACACCGGGGAGCTGTTTTTT CASSRTGTTTNTGELFF
. few TRBJ2-1 TRBV10-2 TGCGCCAGCAGTGGAGCGGCTTCTTACAATGAGCAGTTCTTC CASSGAASYNEQFF
. . TRBJ1-6 TRBV5-1 TGCGCCAGCAGCTTTGGTACGGGGTCACCCCTCCACTTT CASSFGTGSPLHF
. few TRBJ1-1 TRBV30 TGTGCCGGTGCTAGGAGGGAAACTGAAGCTTTCTTT CAGARRETEAFF
. . TRBJ2-3 TRBV6-6 TGTGCCAGCAGTTACTCCGCTGGAGATACGCAGTATTTT CASSYSAGDTQYF
. . TRBJ2-1 TRBV4-2 TGTGCCAGCAGCCAGCTCGAGAGGACTAACCGGCAGTTCTTC CASSQLERTNRQFF
TRBD2 many TRBJ2-1 TRBV28 TGTGCCAGCAGACTAGCGGGGGGAGGGAATGAGCAGTTCTTC CASRLAGGGNEQFF
. many TRBJ1-2 TRBV20-1 TGCAGTGCCCGGGCCCTTGGGACCGCCGATGGCTACACCTTC CSARALGTADGYTF
TRBD1 few TRBJ1-2 TRBV5-1 TGCGCCAGCAGCTCTAGGGGGCCCCTCTATGGCTACACCTTC CASSSRGPLYGYTF
. many TRBJ2-3 TRBV5-1 TGCGCCAGCAGCTTGATAGGCACAGATACGCAGTATTTT CASSLIGTDTQYF
TRBD1 . TRBJ2-5 TRBV20-1 TGCAGTGCTAGGGACAGGGCCAAGACCCAGTACTTC CSARDRAKTQYF
. few TRBJ2-7 TRBV11-2 TGTGCCAGCAGCTTAGCCCCCACCCCTGGCGAGCAGTACTTC CASSLAPTPGEQYF
TRBD2 many TRBJ2-1 TRBV7-9 TGTGCCAGTTTTTGGACTAGCGGGAGCAATGAGCAGTTCTTC CASFWTSGSNEQFF
TRBD2 . TRBJ2-5 TRBV6-2/TRBV6-3 TGTGCCAGTGGCCGGGGACTAGCGCCGGAGACCCAGTACTTC CASGRGLAPETQYF
. many TRBJ1-1 TRBV29-1 TGCAGCGCTGTTAACACTGAAGCTTTCTTT CSAVNTEAFF
. many TRBJ2-3 TRBV20-1 TGCAGTGCTACCCCGAGGGGCCGGGAGATAGATACGCAGTATTTT CSATPRGREIDTQYF
TRBD1 few TRBJ2-3 TRBV12-3/TRBV12-4 TGTGCCAGCAGAAAACAGGGGTTCACAGATACGCAGTATTTT CASRKQGFTDTQYF
. few TRBJ2-7 TRBV19 TGTGCGCGGGGACGTCACCCTTCCTACGAGCAGTACTTC CARGRHPSYEQYF
TRBD1 many TRBJ1-2 TRBV20-1 TGCAGTGCACTTATACAGGGGCTTGACTATGGCTACACCTTC CSALIQGLDYGYTF
TRBD1 many TRBJ1-5 TRBV27 TGTGCCAGCAGAGAATCGGGACAGGACAGCAATCAGCCCCAGCATTTT CASRESGQDSNQPQHF